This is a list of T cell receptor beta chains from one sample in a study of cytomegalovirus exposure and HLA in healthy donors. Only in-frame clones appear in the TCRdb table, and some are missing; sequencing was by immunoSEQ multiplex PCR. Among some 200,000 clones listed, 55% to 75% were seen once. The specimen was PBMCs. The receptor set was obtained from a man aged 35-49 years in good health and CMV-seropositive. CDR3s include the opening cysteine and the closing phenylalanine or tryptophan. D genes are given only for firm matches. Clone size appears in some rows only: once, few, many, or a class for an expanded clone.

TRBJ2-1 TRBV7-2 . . TGTGCCAGCAGTCAACAGTATAGCGATGAGCAGTTCTTC CASSQQYSDEQFF
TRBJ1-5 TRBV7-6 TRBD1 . TGTGCCAGCAGCCTTACAGGGGGGAGAGATCAGCCCCAGCATTTT CASSLTGGRDQPQHF
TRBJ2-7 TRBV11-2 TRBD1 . TGTGCCAGCCGGTCAGACAGGGGGTACGAGCAGTACTTC CASRSDRGYEQYF
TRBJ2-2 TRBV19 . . TGTGCCAGTATTCCGACAGCGAACACCGGGGAGCTGTTTTTT CASIPTANTGELFF
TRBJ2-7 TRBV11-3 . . TGTGCCAGCAGCTTAGGGGGGGGCGCGGGAAGCGAGCAGTACTTC CASSLGGGAGSEQYF
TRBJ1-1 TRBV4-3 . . TGCGCCAGCAGCCCGTCGGGTGGAACTGAAGCTTTCTTT CASSPSGGTEAFF
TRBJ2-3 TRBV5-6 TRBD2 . TGTGCCAGCAGAAAGAGCGGGGGGGCCAGAGATACGCAGTATTTT CASRKSGGARDTQYF
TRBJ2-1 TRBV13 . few TGTGCCAGCAGCCCAGGCTGGGACAATGAGCAGTTCTTC CASSPGWDNEQFF
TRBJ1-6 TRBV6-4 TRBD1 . TGTGCCAGCAGTGCCGGGACAGGGGGCACCGGAAAGAATTCACCCCTCCACTTT CASSAGTGGTGKNSPLHF
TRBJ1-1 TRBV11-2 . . TGTGCCAGCAGCCTTCAGGGAACTGAAGCTTTCTTT CASSLQGTEAFF
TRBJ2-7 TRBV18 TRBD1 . TGTGCCAGCTCCCCATATTCCAGGGGGCGGGACGAGCAGTACTTC CASSPYSRGRDEQYF
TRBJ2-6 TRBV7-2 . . TGTGCCAGCAGCTTAGAGCCCTCTGGGGCCAACGTCCTGACTTTC CASSLEPSGANVLTF
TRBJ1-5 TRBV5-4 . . TGTGCCAGCAGTTCGGGTGCGGGGAACAGTCAGCCCCAGCATTTT CASSSGAGNSQPQHF
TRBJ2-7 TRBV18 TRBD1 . TGTGCCAGCTCACCACCGTCGGGACAGGGGGCCTACGAGCAGTACTTC CASSPPSGQGAYEQYF
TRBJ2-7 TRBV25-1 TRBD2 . TGTGCCAGCAGTGAGAGCGGGGGGCTGACAGGGTCCTCCTACGAGCAGTACTTC CASSESGGLTGSSYEQYF
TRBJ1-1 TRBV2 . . TGTGCCAGCAGACCCGCAGGCACTGAAGCTTTCTTT CASRPAGTEAFF
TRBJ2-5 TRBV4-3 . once TGCGCCAGCAGCCAAGCGAGAGGTGAGACCCAGTACTTC CASSQARGETQYF
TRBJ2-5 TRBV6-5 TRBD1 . TGTGCCAGCAGCTTACAGGGGGAGTCAGAGACCCAGTACTTC CASSLQGESETQYF
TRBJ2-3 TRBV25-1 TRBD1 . TGTGCCAGCAGTGAGATAGGGGGCCCAGATACGCAGTATTTT CASSEIGGPDTQYF
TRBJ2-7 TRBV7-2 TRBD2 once TGTGCCACCTGGCGGGGGGCTTCCTACGAGCAGTACTTC CATWRGASYEQYF
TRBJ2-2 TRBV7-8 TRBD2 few TGTGCCAGCAGCTCGGCCCTAGCGGGGGGGCACACCGGGGAGCTGTTTTTT CASSSALAGGHTGELFF
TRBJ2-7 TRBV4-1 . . TGCGCCAGCAGCCTACAGGAAACCTACGAGCAGTACTTC CASSLQETYEQYF
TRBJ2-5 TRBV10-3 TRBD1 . TGTGCCATCAGTGAGACAGGACAGGGCCTTGGAGAGACCCAGTACTTC CAISETGQGLGETQYF
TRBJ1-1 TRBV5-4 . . TGTGCCAGCAGCTTGTACAGGAACACTGAAGCTTTCTTT CASSLYRNTEAFF
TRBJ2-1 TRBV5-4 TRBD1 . TGTGCCAGCAGCTTGCCCGCCGGGACAGGGATCAATGAGCAGTTCTTC CASSLPAGTGINEQFF
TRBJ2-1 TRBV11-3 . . TGTGCCAGCAGCTTAGTTCAGGGGGGAAGTGAGCAGTTCTTC CASSLVQGGSEQFF
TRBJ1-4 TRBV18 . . TGTGCCAGCTCACCACAGGCAGGTTCTAATGAAAAACTGTTTTTT CASSPQAGSNEKLFF
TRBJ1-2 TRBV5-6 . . TGTGCCAGCAGGCCCGGCAGGGAAATCGGCTATGGCTACACCTTC CASRPGREIGYGYTF
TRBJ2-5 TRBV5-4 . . TGTGCCAGCAGACCCGACCAACCCGGGGAGACCCAGTACTTC CASRPDQPGETQYF
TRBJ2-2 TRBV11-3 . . TGTGCCAGCAGCCCCGGCGTGTCAGGCACCGGGGAGCTGTTTTTT CASSPGVSGTGELFF
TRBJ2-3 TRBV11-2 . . TGTGCCAGCAAGGGGCCAATCTCCCCAGATACGCAGTATTTT CASKGPISPDTQYF
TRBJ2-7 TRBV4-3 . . TGCGCCAGCAGCCAAGACTTACAGGAGACAACCTACGAGCAGTACTTC CASSQDLQETTYEQYF
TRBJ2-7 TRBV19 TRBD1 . TGTGCCAGTAGTCCAATAGGGACAGCGCTCCGCTACGAGCAGTACTTC CASSPIGTALRYEQYF
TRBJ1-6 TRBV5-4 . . TGTGCCAGCAGCTTGGACAGCCTTAATTCACCCCTCCACTTT CASSLDSLNSPLHF
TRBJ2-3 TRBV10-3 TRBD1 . TGTGCCAGTTCATTTGGACAGGGCGGAGATACGCAGTATTTT CASSFGQGGDTQYF
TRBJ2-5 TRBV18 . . TGTGCCAGCTCACCAGGTGGGGGCTCCGAGACCCAGTACTTC CASSPGGGSETQYF
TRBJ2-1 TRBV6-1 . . TGTGCCAGCAGCCCCGGACAGCATGAGCAGTTCTTC CASSPGQHEQFF
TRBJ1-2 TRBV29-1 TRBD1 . TGCAGCGTCGGACAGGGACCAAACTATGGCTACACCTTC CSVGQGPNYGYTF
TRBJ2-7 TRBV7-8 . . TGTGCCAGCAGCTCTAGTGGTGGAGGGGCCTACGAGCAGTACTTC CASSSSGGGAYEQYF
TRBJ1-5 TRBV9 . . TGTGCCAGCAGCCCCAGACTGGAGGGCCAGCCCCAGCATTTT CASSPRLEGQPQHF
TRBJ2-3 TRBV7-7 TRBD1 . TGTGCCAGCAGCTCCGGACAGGGCCCTAGGGTGAAGCAGTATTTT CASSSGQGPRVKQYF
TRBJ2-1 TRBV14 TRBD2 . TGTGCCAGCAGCCAAGACGGCGGGGGGCTAGAGCAGTTCTTC CASSQDGGGLEQFF
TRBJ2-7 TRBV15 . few TGTGCCACCAGCAGAGATCGGGACAATTTAGACAAGTACTTC CATSRDRDNLDKYF
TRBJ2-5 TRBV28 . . TGTGCCAGCAGTTTTTCCCCCGAAGAGCAGTACTTC CASSFSPEEQYF
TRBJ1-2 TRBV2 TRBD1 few TGTGCCAGCTCGGACAGGGGAATTGGTGGCTACACCTTC CASSDRGIGGYTF
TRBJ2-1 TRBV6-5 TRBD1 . TGTGCCAGCAAAAGACAGGGGGCGCGATACAATGAGCAGTTCTTC CASKRQGARYNEQFF
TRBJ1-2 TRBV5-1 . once TGCGCCAGCAGCTTCGGTTCTAACTATGGCTACACCTTC CASSFGSNYGYTF
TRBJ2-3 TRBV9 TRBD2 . TGTGCCAGCAGTGGGACTATATCATTCGGAGATACGCAGTATTTT CASSGTISFGDTQYF
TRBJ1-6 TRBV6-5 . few TGTGCCAGCACAATGAGGAATTCACCCCTCCACTTT CASTMRNSPLHF
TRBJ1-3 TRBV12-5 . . TGTGCTAGTGGTTTGGTAATTTCGAGGTCTGGAAACACCATATATTTT CASGLVISRSGNTIYF
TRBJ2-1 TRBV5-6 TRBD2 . TGTGCCAGCAGCTTGGGGGGCGGGAGCGACAATGAGCAGTTCTTC CASSLGGGSDNEQFF
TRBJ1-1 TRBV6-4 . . TGTGCCAGCGGTGATAAGTACAGGGATCCGAACACTGAAGCTTTCTTT CASGDKYRDPNTEAFF
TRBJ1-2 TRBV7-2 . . TGTGCCAGCAGCTTAGGAGGGGGGGCGGGGGAACGCTATGGCTACACCTTC CASSLGGGAGERYGYTF
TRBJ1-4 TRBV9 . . TGTGCCAGCAGCGTAGCGGGGGGGGATGAAAAACTGTTTTTT CASSVAGGDEKLFF
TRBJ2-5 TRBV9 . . TGTGCCAGCAGCTTAGGGGGGACTCCTCAAGAGACCCAGTACTTC CASSLGGTPQETQYF
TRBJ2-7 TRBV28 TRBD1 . TGTGCCAGCACCGACCGACAGGGGCGAACCTACGAGCAGTACTTC CASTDRQGRTYEQYF